The clone carrying this T cell receptor beta chain has more than one count but fewer than ten. Source study methods: Amplification of reference gene primers provided the estimated nucleated cell counts. Some clones are missing from TCRdb's copy, which holds only in-frame ones; the method was immunoSEQ multiplex PCR. Clone size and V and J calls were adopted from that table, with D and trimming inferred from the DNA. This table holds some 110,000 clones, 70% to 85% found once. The data are from a study of blood T cell repertoires in COVID-19. On the study more broadly: PBMCs, B-cell-depleted T cells, or T cells were the source of the cDNA or gDNA that made up the material.

Germline loops: CDR1 SGHNT, CDR2 YYREEE (reference sequence). Deletions cut 1 base from V and 1 base from J, with 3 bases between. The CDR3 sequence is 13 residues long. This chain links TRBV5-4 with TRBJ1-3; D remains unclear. Input material: peripheral blood. The origin of this receptor is a man in his 70s with active or convalescent COVID-19. CDR3 nucleotide sequence: TGTGCCAGCAGCTTGTATTCTGGAAACACCATATATTTT. Amino acid sequence: CASSLYSGNTIYF.